The source of this T cell receptor beta chain is a study of beta chain features in type 1 diabetes. Study-level results: Any HLA effect on TCRB rearrangement was left unresolved by small sub-analyses. The naive, central memory and Treg TCRB repertoires of patients appeared to be more similar to one another than those of healthy donors. Cells with high TCR expression could be over-represented by cDNA sequencing.

The germline V and J ends were trimmed by 3 bases and 4 bases, with 6 bases remaining between them. The CDR3 is 12 residues long. CDR1 is MGHDK, CDR2 SYGVNS, per germline. The study reverse transcribed the entire isolated RNA, so it sequenced expressed TCRB transcripts. This table comes from immunoSEQ multiplex PCR, and its TCRdb copy is limited to in-frame clones, with some not included. Of about 340,000 clones in the sample, 6.5% to 10% were seen once. This clone was counted many times. Its antigen is not known. The rearrangement links TRBV25-1 to TRBJ1-2; no firm D call. This TCR was sampled from a woman aged 18-29 years in good health. Input material: central memory CD4+ T cells from blood. The CDR3 reads CASSDVGYGYTF. CDR3 nucleotides: TGTGCCAGCAGTGATGTGGGCTATGGCTACACCTTC.